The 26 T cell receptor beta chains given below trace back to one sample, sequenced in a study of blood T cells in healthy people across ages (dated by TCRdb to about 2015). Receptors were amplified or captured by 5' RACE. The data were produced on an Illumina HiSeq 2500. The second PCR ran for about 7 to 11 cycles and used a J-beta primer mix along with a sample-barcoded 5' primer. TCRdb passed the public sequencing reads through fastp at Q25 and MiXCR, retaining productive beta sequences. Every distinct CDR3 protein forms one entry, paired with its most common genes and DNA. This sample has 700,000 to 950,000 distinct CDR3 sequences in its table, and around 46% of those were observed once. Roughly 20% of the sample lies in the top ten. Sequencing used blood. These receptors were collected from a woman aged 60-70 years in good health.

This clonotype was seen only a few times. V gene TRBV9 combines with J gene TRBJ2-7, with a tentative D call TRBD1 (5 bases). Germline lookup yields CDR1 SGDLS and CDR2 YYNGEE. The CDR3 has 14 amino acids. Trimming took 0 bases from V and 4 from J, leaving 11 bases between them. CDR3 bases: TGTGCCAGCAGCGTAGCTCAGGGCTCTTACGAGCAGTACTTC. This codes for CASSVAQGSYEQYF.

The CDR3 bases are TGTGCCACCAGCGTGGACAGGGGCGAGCAGTACTTC. Its translation: CATSVDRGEQYF. V is TRBV15 and J is TRBJ2-7, with 9 bases aligning to TRBD1. Germline CDR1 is LNHNV and CDR2 is YYDKDF (reference sequence). The CDR3 spans 12 residues. The V segment lost 5 bases and the J segment 6 bases; nucleotides outside the gene matches: 2.

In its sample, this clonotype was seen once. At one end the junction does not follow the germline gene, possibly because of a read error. The CDR3 DNA follows: TGTGCCAGCGGGCCCCCTGGGGACCGCAACTACGGCTACACCTTC. It encodes CASGPPGDRNYGYTF. This chain joins TRBV27 and TRBJ1-2, with a weak D call TRBD1 (5 bases). Germline V gene lookup returns CDR1 MNHEY and CDR2 SMNVEV (reference sequence). This CDR3 has 15 amino acids.

The CDR3 reads CSASPGQGAYGYGYTF. CDR3 DNA sequence: TGCAGTGCCTCCCCGGGACAGGGGGCCTATGGCTATGGCTACACCTTC. The chain recombines TRBV20-1 with TRBJ1-2, with 12 bases matching TRBD1. CDR3 length equals 16 residues. After removal of 6 bases from V and 4 bases from J, the junction contained 12 bases not matched to a gene. Germline CDR1 and CDR2: DFQATT and SNEGSKA (reference sequence).

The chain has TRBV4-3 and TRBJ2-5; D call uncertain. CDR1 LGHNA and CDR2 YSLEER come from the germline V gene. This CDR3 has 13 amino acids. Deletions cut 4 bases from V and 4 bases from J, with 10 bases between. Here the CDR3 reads CASSRNWGETQYF. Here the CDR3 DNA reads TGCGCCAGCAGCCGGAACTGGGGAGAGACCCAGTACTTC.

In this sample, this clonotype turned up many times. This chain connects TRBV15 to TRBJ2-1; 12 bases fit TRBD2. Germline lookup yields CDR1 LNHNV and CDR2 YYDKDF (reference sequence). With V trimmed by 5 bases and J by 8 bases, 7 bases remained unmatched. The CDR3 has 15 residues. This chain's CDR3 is CATSLRTSGNDEQFF. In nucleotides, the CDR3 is TGTGCCACCAGCCTGAGGACTAGCGGGAACGATGAGCAGTTCTTC.

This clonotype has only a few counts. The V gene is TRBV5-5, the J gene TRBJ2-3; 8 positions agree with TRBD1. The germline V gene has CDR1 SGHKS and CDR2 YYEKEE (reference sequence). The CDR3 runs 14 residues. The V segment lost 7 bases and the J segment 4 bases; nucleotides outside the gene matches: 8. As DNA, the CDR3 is TGTGCCAGCCTTGCGACAGGGGACGCAGATACGCAGTATTTT. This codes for CASLATGDADTQYF.

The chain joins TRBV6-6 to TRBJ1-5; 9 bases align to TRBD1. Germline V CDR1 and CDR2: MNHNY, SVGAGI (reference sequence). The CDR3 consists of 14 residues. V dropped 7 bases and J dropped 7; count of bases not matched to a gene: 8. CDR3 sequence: CASISGTGHQPQHF. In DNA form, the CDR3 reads TGTGCCAGCATTTCCGGGACAGGGCACCAGCCCCAGCATTTT.

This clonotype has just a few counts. CDR3 sequence: CASGGGAVADTQYF. In DNA, the CDR3 is TGCGCCAGCGGCGGGGGGGCGGTCGCAGATACGCAGTATTTT. The gene calls are TRBV5-1 and TRBJ2-3, with 9 bases aligning to TRBD2. Germline V gene sequence: CDR1 SGHRS, CDR2 YFSETQ. The V gene end was trimmed by 7 bases and the J gene end by 4 bases; junction bases not matched to a gene: 7. The length of the CDR3 is 14 residues.

The CDR3 protein is CASSLSRTTAYEQYF. The CDR3 bases are TGTGCCAGCAGCCTTTCCCGGACTACAGCCTACGAGCAGTACTTC. The gene calls are TRBV7-2 and TRBJ2-7; tentatively, D is TRBD2 (6 bases). Germline V gene data show CDR1 as SGHTA and CDR2 as FQGNSA. This CDR3 comprises 15 residues. V lost 5 bases and J 2 bases, leaving 16 bases between the germline ends.

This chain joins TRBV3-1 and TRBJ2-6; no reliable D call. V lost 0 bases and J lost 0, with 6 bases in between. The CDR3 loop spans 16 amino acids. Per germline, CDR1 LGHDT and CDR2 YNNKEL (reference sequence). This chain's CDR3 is CASSQEGNSGANVLTF. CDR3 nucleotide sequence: TGTGCCAGCAGCCAAGAAGGGAACTCTGGGGCCAACGTCCTGACTTTC.

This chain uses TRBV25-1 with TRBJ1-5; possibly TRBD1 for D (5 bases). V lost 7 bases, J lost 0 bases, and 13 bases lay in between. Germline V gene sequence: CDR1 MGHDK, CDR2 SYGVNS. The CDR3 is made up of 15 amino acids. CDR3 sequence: CASTLPDSSNQPQHF. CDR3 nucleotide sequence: TGTGCCAGCACCCTACCCGACAGTAGCAATCAGCCCCAGCATTTT. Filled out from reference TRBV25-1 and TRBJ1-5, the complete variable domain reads EADIYQTPRYLVIGTGKKITLECSQTMGHDKMYWYQQDPGMELHLIHYSYGVNSTEKGDLSSESTVSRIRTEHFPLTLESARPSHTSQYLCASTLPDSSNQPQHFGDGTRLSIL.

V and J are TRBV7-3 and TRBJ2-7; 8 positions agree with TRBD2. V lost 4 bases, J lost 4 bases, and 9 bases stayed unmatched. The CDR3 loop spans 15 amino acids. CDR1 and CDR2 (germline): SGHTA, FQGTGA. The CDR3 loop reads CASSSAAGDLYEQYF. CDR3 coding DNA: TGTGCCAGCAGCTCGGCAGCGGGGGATTTGTACGAGCAGTACTTC.

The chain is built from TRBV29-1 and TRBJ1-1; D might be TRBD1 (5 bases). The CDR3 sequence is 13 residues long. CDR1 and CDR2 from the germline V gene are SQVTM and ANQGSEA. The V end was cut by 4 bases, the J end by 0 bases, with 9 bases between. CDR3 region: CSVAKGMNTEAFF. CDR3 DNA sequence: TGCAGCGTTGCGAAGGGGATGAACACTGAAGCTTTCTTT.

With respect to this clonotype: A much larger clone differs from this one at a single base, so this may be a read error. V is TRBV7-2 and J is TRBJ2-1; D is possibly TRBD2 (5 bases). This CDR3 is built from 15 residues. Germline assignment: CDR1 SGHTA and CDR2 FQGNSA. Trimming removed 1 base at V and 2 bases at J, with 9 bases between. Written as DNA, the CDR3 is TGTGCCAGCAGCTTAGAGCGGTACACCTACAATGAGCAGTTCTTC. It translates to CASSLERYTYNEQFF.

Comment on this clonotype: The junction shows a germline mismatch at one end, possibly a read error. CDR3 nucleotide sequence: TGTGCCATCGGTGAACCCGCAGATACGCAGTATTTT. Translating it yields CAIGEPADTQYF. The chain is built from TRBV10-3 and TRBJ2-3; D remains ambiguous. Germline V gives CDR1 ENHRY, CDR2 SYGVKD. This CDR3 has 12 amino acids.

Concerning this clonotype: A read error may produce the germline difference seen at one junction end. CDR3 DNA sequence: TGTGCCAGTAGCTTAGATGTAGCGGGGGAGACAATCACAGATACGCAGTATTTT. This translates into CASSLDVAGETITDTQYF. V gene TRBV7-9 combines with J gene TRBJ2-3; 9 bases match TRBD2. The CDR3 is 18 amino acids. Per germline, CDR1 SEHNR and CDR2 FQNEAQ (reference sequence). Variable domain in full (rest from reference TRBV7-9 and TRBJ2-3): DTGVSQNPRHKITKRGQNVTFRCDPISEHNRLYWYRQTLGQGPEFLTYFQNEAQLEKSRLLSDRFSAERPKGSFSTLEIQRTEQGDSAMYLCASSLDVAGETITDTQYFGPGTRLTVL.

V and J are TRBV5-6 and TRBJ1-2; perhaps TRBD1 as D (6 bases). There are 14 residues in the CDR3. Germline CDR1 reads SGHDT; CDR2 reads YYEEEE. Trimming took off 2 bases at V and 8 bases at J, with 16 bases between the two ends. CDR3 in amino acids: CASSFITGNKGYTF. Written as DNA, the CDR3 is TGTGCCAGCAGCTTTATCACAGGGAATAAGGGCTACACCTTC.

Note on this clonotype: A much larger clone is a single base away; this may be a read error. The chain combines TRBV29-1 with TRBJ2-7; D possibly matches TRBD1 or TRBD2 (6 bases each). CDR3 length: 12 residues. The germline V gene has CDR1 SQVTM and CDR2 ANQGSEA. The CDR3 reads CGVAGQGNEQYF. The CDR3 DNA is TGCGGCGTTGCGGGGCAGGGGAACGAGCAGTACTTC.

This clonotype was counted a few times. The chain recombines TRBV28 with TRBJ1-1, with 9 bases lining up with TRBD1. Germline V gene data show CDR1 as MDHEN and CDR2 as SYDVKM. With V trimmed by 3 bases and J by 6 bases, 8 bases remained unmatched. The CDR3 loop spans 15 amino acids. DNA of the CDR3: TGTGCCAGCAGTTTTGCCGGGACAGGGATCGCTGAAGCTTTCTTT. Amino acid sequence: CASSFAGTGIAEAFF.

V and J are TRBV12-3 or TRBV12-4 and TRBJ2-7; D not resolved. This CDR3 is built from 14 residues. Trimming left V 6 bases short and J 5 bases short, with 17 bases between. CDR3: CASSPGSSPDEQYF. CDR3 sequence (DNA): TGTGCCAGCAGCCCTGGGTCCAGCCCCGACGAGCAGTACTTC.

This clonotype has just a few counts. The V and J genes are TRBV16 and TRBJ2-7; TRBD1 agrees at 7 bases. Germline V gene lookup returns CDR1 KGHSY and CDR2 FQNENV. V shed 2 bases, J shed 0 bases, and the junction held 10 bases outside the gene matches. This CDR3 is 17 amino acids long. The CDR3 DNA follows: TGTGCCAGCAGCCAAAATCGGGAACAGGGGTACTCCTACGAGCAGTACTTC. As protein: CASSQNREQGYSYEQYF.

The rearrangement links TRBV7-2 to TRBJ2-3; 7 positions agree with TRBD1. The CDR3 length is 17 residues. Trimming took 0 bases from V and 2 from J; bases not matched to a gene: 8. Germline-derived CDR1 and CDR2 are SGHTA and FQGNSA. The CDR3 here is CASSLARAGGVTDTQYF. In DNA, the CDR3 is TGTGCCAGCAGCTTAGCGCGGGCAGGGGGAGTCACAGATACGCAGTATTTT.

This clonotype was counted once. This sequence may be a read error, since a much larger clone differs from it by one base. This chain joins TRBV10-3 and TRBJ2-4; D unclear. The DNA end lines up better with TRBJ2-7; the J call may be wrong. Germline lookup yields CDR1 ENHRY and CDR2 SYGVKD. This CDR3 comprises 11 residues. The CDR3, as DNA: TGTGCCATCGGTGACGCCTACGAGCAGTACTTC. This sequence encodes CAIGDAYEQYF.

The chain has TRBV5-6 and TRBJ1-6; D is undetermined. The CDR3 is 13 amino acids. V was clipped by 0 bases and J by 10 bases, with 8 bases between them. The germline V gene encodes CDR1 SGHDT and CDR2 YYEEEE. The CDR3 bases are TGTGCCAGCAGCTTGGAGGGTATGTCACCCCTCCACTTT. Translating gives CASSLEGMSPLHF.

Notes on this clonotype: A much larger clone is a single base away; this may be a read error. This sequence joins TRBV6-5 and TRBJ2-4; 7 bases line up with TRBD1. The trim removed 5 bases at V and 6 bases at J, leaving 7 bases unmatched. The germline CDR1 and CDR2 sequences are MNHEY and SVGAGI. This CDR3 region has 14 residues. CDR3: CASSAQGPGNIQYF. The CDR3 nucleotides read TGTGCCAGCAGTGCACAGGGGCCGGGAAACATTCAGTACTTC.